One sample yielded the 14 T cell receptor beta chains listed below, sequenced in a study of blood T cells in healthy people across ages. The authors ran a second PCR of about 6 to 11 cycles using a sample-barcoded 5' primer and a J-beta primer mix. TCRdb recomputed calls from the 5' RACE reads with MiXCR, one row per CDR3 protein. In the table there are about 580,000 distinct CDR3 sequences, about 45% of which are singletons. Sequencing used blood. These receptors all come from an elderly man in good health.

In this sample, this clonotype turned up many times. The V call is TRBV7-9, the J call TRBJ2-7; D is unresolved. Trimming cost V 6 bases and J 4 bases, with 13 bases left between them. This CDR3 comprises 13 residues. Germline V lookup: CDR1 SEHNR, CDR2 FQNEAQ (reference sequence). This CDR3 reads CASRTDTGYEQYF. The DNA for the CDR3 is TGTGCCAGCAGGACCGACACTGGATACGAGCAGTACTTC.

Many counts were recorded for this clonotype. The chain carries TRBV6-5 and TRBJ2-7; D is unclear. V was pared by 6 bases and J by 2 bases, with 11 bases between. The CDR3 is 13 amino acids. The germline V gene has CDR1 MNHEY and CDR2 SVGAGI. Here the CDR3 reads CASRREITYEQYF. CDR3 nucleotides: TGTGCCAGCAGACGCGAAATAACCTACGAGCAGTACTTC.

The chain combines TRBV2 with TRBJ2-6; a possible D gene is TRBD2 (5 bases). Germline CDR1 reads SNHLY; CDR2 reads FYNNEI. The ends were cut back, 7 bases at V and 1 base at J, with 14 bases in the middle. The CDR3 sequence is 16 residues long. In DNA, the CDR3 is TGTGCCAGCATGCGAGCAAGGGAGTCTGGGGCCAACGTCCTGACTTTC. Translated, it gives CASMRARESGANVLTF.

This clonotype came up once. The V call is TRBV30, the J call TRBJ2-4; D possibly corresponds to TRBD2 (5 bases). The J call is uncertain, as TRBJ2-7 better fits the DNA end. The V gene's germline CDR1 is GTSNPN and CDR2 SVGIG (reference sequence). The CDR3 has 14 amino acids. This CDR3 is CAWKSLRGSSEQYF. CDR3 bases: TGTGCCTGGAAATCCCTTAGAGGGAGTTCCGAGCAGTACTTC.

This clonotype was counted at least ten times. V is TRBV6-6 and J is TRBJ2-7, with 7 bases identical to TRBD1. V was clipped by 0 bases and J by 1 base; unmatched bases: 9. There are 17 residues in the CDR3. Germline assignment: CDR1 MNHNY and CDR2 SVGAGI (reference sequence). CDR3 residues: CASSYSTGILGSYEQYF. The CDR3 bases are TGTGCCAGCAGTTACTCGACAGGGATTTTAGGTTCCTACGAGCAGTACTTC.

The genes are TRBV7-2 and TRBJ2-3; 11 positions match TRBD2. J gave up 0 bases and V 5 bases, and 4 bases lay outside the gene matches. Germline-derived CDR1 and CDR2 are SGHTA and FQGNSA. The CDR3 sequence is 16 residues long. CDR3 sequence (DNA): TGTGCCAGCAGCCGCGTAGCGGGGGGGAGCACAGATACGCAGTATTTT. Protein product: CASSRVAGGSTDTQYF.

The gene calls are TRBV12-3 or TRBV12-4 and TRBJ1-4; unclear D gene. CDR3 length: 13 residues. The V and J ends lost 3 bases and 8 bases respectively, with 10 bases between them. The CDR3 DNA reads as TGTGCCAGCAGTTTCGTCACAAACGAAAAACTGTTTTTT. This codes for CASSFVTNEKLFF.

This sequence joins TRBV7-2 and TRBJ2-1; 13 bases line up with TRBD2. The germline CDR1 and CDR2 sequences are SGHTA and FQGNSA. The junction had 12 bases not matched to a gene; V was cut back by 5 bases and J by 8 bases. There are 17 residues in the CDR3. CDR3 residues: CASSRYLRTSGSDEQFF. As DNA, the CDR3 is TGTGCCAGCAGCCGATACCTCAGGACTAGCGGGAGTGATGAGCAGTTCTTC.

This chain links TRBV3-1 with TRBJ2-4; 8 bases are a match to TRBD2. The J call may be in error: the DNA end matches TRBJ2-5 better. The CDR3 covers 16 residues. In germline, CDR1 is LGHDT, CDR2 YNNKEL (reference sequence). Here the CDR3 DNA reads TGTGCCAGCAGCCAATCGGGCGGGGGGACACAAGAGACCCAGTACTTC. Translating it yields CASSQSGGGTQETQYF.

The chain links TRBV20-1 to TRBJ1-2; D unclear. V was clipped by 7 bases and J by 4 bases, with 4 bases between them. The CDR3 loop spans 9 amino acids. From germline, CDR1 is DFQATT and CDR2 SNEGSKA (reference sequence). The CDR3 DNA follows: TGCAGTGTCGGCTATGGCTACACCTTC. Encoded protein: CSVGYGYTF.

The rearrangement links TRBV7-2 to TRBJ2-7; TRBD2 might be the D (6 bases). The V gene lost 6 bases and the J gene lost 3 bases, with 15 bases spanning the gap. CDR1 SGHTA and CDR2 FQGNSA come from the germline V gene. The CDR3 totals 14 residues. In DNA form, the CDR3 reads TGTGCCAGCAGTTTGTCGGGAGAGGACTACGAGCAGTACTTC. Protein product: CASSLSGEDYEQYF.

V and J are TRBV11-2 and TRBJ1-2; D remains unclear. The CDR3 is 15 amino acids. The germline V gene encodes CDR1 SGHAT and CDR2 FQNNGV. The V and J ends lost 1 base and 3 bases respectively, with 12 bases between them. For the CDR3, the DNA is TGTGCCAGCAGCTTAGCACTGGGCGGCGACTATGGCTACACCTTC. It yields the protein CASSLALGGDYGYTF.

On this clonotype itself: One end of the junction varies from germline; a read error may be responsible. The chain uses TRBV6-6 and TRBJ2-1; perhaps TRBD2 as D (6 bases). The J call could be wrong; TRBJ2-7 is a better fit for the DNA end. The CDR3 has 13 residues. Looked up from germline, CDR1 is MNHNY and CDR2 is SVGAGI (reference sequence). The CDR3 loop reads CACSRRLEGEQYF. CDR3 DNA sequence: TGTGCCTGCAGTCGTCGACTAGAGGGGGAGCAGTACTTC.

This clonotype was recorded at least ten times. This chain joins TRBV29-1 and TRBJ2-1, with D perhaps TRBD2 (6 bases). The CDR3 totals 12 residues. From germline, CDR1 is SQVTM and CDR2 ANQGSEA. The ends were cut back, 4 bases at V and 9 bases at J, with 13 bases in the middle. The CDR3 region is CSVAPGLGEQFF. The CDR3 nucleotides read TGCAGCGTTGCGCCGGGACTGGGTGAGCAGTTCTTC.